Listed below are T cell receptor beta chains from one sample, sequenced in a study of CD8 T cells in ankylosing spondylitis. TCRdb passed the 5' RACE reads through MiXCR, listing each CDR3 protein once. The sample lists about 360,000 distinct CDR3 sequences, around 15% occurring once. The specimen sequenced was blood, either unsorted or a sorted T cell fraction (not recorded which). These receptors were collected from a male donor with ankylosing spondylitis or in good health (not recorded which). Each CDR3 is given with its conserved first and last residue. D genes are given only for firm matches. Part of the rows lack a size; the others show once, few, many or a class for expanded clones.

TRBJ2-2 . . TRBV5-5 CASSFLSGTASNTGELFF TGTGCCAGCAGTTTTCTCAGCGGGACAGCCTCGAACACCGGGGAGCTGTTTTTT
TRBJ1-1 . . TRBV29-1 CSVELPEKNTEAFF TGCAGCGTTGAATTGCCTGAAAAGAACACTGAAGCTTTCTTT
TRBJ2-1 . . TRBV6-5 CASSLLRGAPSYNEQFF TGTGCCAGCAGCCTACTCAGAGGGGCGCCGTCCTACAATGAGCAGTTCTTC
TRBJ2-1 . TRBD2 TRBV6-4 CASSDSGRARNEQFF TGTGCCAGCAGTGACTCAGGGAGGGCCAGAAATGAGCAGTTCTTC
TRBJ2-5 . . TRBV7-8 CASGPGQTIETQYF TGTGCCAGCGGCCCGGGCCAGACGATTGAGACCCAGTACTTC
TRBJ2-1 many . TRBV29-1 CSVDFLVINEQFF TGCAGCGTTGACTTCCTAGTCATCAATGAGCAGTTCTTC
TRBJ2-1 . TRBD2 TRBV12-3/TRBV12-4 CASSLLSGSSYNEQFF TGTGCCAGCAGCTTATTAAGCGGGAGCTCCTACAATGAGCAGTTCTTC
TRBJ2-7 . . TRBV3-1 CASSQVNLGEQYF TGTGCCAGCAGCCAAGTTAATCTGGGCGAGCAGTACTTC
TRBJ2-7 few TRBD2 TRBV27 CASSRLAGGIYEQYF TGTGCCAGCAGTCGCCTGGCCGGGGGGATCTACGAGCAGTACTTC
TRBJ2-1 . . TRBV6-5 CASRGSGHEQFF TGTGCCAGCAGAGGTTCAGGGCATGAGCAGTTCTTC
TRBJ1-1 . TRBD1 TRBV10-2 CASSEPGQGNTEAFF TGCGCCAGCAGTGAGCCGGGACAGGGGAACACTGAAGCTTTCTTT
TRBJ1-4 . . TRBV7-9 CASSPTAQGEKLFF TGTGCCAGCAGCCCAACAGCCCAAGGGGAAAAACTGTTTTTT
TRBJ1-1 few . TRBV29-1 CSVEPNTEAFF TGCAGCGTTGAGCCGAACACTGAAGCTTTCTTT
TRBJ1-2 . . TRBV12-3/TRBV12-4 CASSFTGTDYGYTF TGTGCCAGCAGTTTTACCGGGACTGACTATGGCTACACCTTC
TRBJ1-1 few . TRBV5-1 CASSSLGQGSTEAFF TGCGCCAGCAGCTCCCTTGGGCAGGGGAGCACTGAAGCTTTCTTT
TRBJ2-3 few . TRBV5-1 CASSRDSLTDTQYF TGCGCCAGCAGCAGGGATAGCCTCACAGATACGCAGTATTTT
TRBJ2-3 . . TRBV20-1 CSARAPADTQYF TGCAGTGCTAGAGCTCCCGCAGATACGCAGTATTTT
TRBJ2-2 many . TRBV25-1 CASSETGTNTGELFF TGTGCCAGCAGTGAAACCGGGACCAACACCGGGGAGCTGTTTTTT
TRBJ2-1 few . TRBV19 CASSTLPGHHNEQFF TGTGCCAGTAGTACGCTCCCGGGACATCACAATGAGCAGTTCTTC
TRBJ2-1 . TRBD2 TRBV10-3 CAISESRGRAKDNEQFF TGTGCCATCAGTGAGAGCCGCGGGAGGGCCAAGGACAATGAGCAGTTCTTC
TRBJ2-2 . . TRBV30 CAWKRVTGELFF TGTGCCTGGAAAAGGGTCACCGGGGAGCTGTTTTTT
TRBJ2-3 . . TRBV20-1 CSARSAGRLTDTQYF TGCAGTGCTAGATCGGCGGGCCGCTTGACAGATACGCAGTATTTT
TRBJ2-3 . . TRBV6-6 CATIDSNTDTQYF TGTGCCACCATCGACTCGAACACAGATACGCAGTATTTT
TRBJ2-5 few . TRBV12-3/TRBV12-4 CASSFEGKGTQYF TGTGCCAGCAGTTTTGAGGGGAAAGGGACCCAGTACTTC
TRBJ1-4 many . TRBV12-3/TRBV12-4 CASSLLREKLFF TGTGCCAGCAGTTTATTGCGGGAAAAACTGTTTTTT
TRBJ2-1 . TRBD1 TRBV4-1 CASSPGQGPPSSYNEQFF TGCGCCAGCAGCCCGGGACAGGGACCTCCAAGCTCCTACAATGAGCAGTTCTTC
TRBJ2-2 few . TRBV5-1 CASSYGLKVVSGELFF TGCGCCAGCAGCTATGGACTAAAGGTGGTGAGCGGGGAGCTGTTTTTT
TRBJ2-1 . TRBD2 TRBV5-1 CASSLLAGGPGEQFF TGCGCCAGCAGCTTGTTGGCGGGAGGGCCTGGTGAGCAGTTCTTC
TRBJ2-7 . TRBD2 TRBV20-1 CSAEGLAGYEQYF TGCAGTGCCGAGGGTCTAGCGGGGTACGAGCAGTACTTC
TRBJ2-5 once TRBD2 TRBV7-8 CASSPRTSGGEETQYF TGTGCCAGCAGCCCCCGGACTAGCGGGGGCGAAGAGACCCAGTACTTC
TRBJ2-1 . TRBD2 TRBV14 CASSQGTSGRVLHNEQFF TGTGCCAGCAGCCAAGGGACTAGCGGGAGGGTATTACACAATGAGCAGTTCTTC